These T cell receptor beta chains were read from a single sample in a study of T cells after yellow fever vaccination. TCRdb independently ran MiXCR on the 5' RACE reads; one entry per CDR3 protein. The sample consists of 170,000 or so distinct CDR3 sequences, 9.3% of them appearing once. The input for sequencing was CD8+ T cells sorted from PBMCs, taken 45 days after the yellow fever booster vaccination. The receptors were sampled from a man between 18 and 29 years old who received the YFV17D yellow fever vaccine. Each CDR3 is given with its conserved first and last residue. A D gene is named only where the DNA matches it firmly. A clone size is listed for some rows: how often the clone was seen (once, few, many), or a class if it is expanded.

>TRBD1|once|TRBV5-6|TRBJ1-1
CASSAQGLTEAFF
TGTGCCAGCAGCGCACAGGGGTTGACTGAAGCTTTCTTT
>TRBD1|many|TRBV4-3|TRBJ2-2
CASSQDRQGSTGELFF
TGCGCCAGCAGCCAAGATCGACAGGGTTCAACCGGGGAGCTGTTTTTT
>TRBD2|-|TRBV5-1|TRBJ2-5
CASSLAAGVIQETQYF
TGCGCCAGCAGCTTGGCCGCGGGGGTTATCCAAGAGACCCAGTACTTC
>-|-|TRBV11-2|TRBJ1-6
CASSSEGIRGSPLHF
TGTGCCAGCAGCTCCGAAGGGATCCGGGGGTCACCCCTCCACTTT
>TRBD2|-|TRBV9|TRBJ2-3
CASSVTSGGAADTQYF
TGTGCCAGCAGCGTGACTAGCGGGGGGGCCGCAGATACGCAGTATTTT
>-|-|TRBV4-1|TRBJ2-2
CASSQGGGRELFF
TGCGCCAGCAGCCAAGGAGGTGGGAGGGAGCTGTTTTTT
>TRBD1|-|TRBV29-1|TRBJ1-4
CSVQPLTGEGTNEKLFF
TGCAGCGTGCAACCCTTGACAGGGGAGGGCACTAATGAAAAACTGTTTTTT
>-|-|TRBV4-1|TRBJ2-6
CASSQQGGGANVLTF
TGCGCCAGCAGCCAACAGGGTGGTGGGGCCAACGTCCTGACTTTC
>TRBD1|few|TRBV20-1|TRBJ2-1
CSARGTGDWNEQFF
TGCAGTGCTAGAGGGACAGGGGACTGGAATGAGCAGTTCTTC
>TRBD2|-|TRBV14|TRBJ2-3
CASREASGGAADTQYF
TGTGCCAGCAGGGAGGCCAGCGGGGGGGCCGCAGATACGCAGTATTTT
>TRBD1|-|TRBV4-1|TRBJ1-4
CASSHPTGGNEKLFF
TGCGCCAGCAGCCATCCTACAGGGGGCAATGAAAAACTGTTTTTT
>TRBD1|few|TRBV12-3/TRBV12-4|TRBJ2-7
CASSGDRVGVHEQYF
TGTGCCAGCAGTGGCGACAGGGTCGGAGTCCACGAGCAGTACTTC
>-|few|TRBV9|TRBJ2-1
CASSQGGVDEQFF
TGTGCCAGCAGCCAAGGGGGGGTAGATGAGCAGTTCTTC
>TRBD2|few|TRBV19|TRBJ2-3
CASRTTGTSGLDTQYF
TGTGCCAGTAGGACAACCGGGACTAGCGGTCTAGATACGCAGTATTTT
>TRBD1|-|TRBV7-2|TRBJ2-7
CASSWTGVGWEQYF
TGTGCCAGCAGCTGGACAGGGGTCGGGTGGGAGCAGTACTTC
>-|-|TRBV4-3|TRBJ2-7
CASSPGDGGIYEQYF
TGCGCCAGCAGCCCCGGAGACGGGGGCATCTACGAGCAGTACTTC
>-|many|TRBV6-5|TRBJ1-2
CASSGPWGYTF
TGTGCCAGCAGTGGCCCGTGGGGCTACACCTTC
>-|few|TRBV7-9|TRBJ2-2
CASSLVTSGELFF
TGTGCCAGCAGCTTAGTTACTAGCGGGGAGCTGTTTTTT
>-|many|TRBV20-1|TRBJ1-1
CSARDRSDTEAFF
TGCAGTGCTAGAGATCGTTCAGACACTGAAGCTTTCTTT
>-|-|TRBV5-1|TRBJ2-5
CASSLGNGQETQYF
TGCGCCAGCAGCTTGGGCAACGGACAAGAGACCCAGTACTTC
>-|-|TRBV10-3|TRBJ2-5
CAISDQGQETQYF
TGTGCCATCAGTGACCAGGGGCAAGAGACCCAGTACTTC
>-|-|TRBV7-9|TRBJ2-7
CASSSWTPSSYEQYF
TGTGCCAGCAGCTCGTGGACTCCCAGCTCCTACGAGCAGTACTTC
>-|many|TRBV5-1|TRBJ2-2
CASSFRRVLGTGELFF
TGCGCCAGCAGCTTCCGCCGGGTCCTCGGCACCGGGGAGCTGTTTTTT
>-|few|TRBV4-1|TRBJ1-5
CASSQGPSSNQPQHF
TGCGCCAGCAGCCAAGGACCTTCCTCCAATCAGCCCCAGCATTTT
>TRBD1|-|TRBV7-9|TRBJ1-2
CASSKQGSTYGYTF
TGTGCCAGCAGCAAACAGGGGAGCACCTATGGCTACACCTTC
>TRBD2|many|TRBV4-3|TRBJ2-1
CASSQELAESYNEQFF
TGCGCCAGCAGCCAAGAACTAGCGGAATCCTACAATGAGCAGTTCTTC
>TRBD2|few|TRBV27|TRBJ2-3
CASSPAGEPPTDTQYF
TGTGCCAGCAGTCCCGCGGGGGAACCCCCCACAGATACGCAGTATTTT
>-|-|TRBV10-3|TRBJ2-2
CAISELFFRGTGDTGELFF
TGTGCCATCAGTGAGTTGTTCTTTCGGGGGACTGGCGACACCGGGGAGCTGTTTTTT
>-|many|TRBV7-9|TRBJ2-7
CASSSRPSGMGEQYF
TGTGCCAGCAGCTCCCGCCCTTCGGGGATGGGCGAGCAGTACTTC
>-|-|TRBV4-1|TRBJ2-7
CASSQDGTYYEQYF
TGCGCCAGCAGCCAAGACGGGACGTACTACGAGCAGTACTTC
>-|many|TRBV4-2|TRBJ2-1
CASSQDPRWNEQFF
TGTGCCAGCAGCCAAGATCCCCGGTGGAATGAGCAGTTCTTC
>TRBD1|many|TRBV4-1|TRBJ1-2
CASRVNRGNYGYTF
TGCGCCAGCAGGGTTAACAGGGGGAACTATGGCTACACCTTC
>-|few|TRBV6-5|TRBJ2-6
CASSYVPGANVLTF
TGTGCCAGCAGTTATGTCCCTGGGGCCAACGTCCTGACTTTC
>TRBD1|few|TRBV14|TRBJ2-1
CASSPPYRGLGDNEQFF
TGTGCCAGCAGCCCACCCTACAGGGGGTTAGGGGACAATGAGCAGTTCTTC
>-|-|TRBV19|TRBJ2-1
CASRVDHYNEQFF
TGTGCCAGTAGAGTAGACCATTACAATGAGCAGTTCTTC
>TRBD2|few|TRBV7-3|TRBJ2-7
CASSISGGAVYEQYF
TGTGCCAGCAGCATCAGCGGGGGGGCCGTTTACGAGCAGTACTTC
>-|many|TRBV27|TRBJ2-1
CASSTQVPHYQFF
TGTGCCAGCAGCACACAGGTCCCGCACTATCAGTTCTTC
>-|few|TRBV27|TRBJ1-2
CASRGYYGYTF
TGTGCCAGCAGGGGGTACTATGGCTACACCTTC
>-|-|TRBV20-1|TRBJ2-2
CSARRTNTGELFF
TGCAGTGCCCGGCGGACAAACACCGGGGAGCTGTTTTTT
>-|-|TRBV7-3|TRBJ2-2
CASSLTGRHPGELFF
TGTGCCAGCAGCTTAACGGGGAGGCACCCCGGGGAGCTGTTTTTT
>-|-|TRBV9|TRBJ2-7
CASSTGAFYEQYF
TGTGCCAGCAGCACGGGGGCCTTCTACGAGCAGTACTTC
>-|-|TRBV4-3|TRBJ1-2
CASSLGKKANYGYTF
TGCGCCAGCAGCCTCGGGAAGAAAGCTAACTATGGCTACACCTTC
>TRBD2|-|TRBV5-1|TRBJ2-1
CASSLEYTWAGAYNEQFF
TGCGCCAGCAGCCTGGAATATACTTGGGCGGGGGCCTACAATGAGCAGTTCTTC
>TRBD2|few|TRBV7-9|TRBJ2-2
CASSIIAGGRDGELFF
TGTGCCAGCAGCATCATAGCGGGGGGGAGAGACGGGGAGCTGTTTTTT
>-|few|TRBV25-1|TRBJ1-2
CASSERGGGYTF
TGTGCCAGCAGTGAACGGGGCGGCGGCTACACCTTC